One T cell receptor (beta chain) is described in this entry. As yet, its antigen is unknown. This specimen comes from a study of T cell responses to AZD1222 COVID-19 vaccine. Whole-study findings and limits: Nearly half of unique spike-specific TCRs reportedly avoided B.1.351 and B.1.1.7 mutated regions. Rises in breadth and depth of Spike-specific TCRs came after two AZD1222 doses. Mostly white British, mostly female donors; authors suggested clonal diversity may be underestimated.

V lost 3 bases, J lost 4 bases, and 7 bases lay in between. The CDR3 is made up of 12 amino acids. Looked up from germline, CDR1 is SGHDT and CDR2 is YYEEEE. Profiling relied on immunoSEQ multiplex PCR, and the TCRdb table lists in-frame clones only, not all of them. The sample lists roughly 150,000 clones; roughly nine tenths were seen once. The sequenced sample was peripheral blood, obtained 28 days after the second AZD1222 dose. This rearrangement joins TRBV5-6 to TRBJ1-2, with D unresolved. This sequence originates from an adult who received the AZD1222 COVID-19 vaccine. CDR3 residues: CASSSYTYGYTF. CDR3 nucleotides: TGTGCCAGCAGCTCCTACACCTATGGCTACACCTTC.